One sample yielded the 3 T cell receptor beta chains listed below, sequenced in a study of shared clonotypes between healthy human individuals (dated by TCRdb to the early 2020s). The library was prepared using the immunoSEQ multiplex PCR assay. Drawn from immuneACCESS, this table holds only the in-frame rearrangements with V and J called that TCRdb kept. Clones are partly lost; checked studies trace under half to an unresolved V gene and leave the rest unexplained. The sample includes some 2,500,000 clones, with just under 95% observed a single time. The top ten clonotypes cover 0.3% to 0.45% of the sample. The sample comprised naive CD4+ T cells from PBMCs. The sample's cell subset or site label, in plain terms: CD45RA+ positively selected. These receptor sequences come from a man between 18 and 29 years old in good health. Some clones in this sample may be carry-over from other donors' samples.

This clone was seen more than once but under ten times. This chain uses TRBV5-1 with TRBJ1-2; TRBD1 aligns across 7 bases. CDR3 length: 15 residues. Germline V lookup: CDR1 SGHRS, CDR2 YFSETQ. Unmatched junction bases numbered 7, after V lost 4 bases and J lost 1 base. In DNA, the CDR3 is TGCGCCAGCAGCACGGGACAGATAGTTAACTATGGCTACACCTTC. This encodes CASSTGQIVNYGYTF.

The V and J genes are TRBV4-3 and TRBJ2-7; D could derive from TRBD1 or TRBD2 (5 bases each). Germline V lookup: CDR1 LGHNA, CDR2 YSLEER. The CDR3 is 15 residues long. Trimming pared 0 bases from V and 4 bases from J, leaving 13 bases between. The CDR3 DNA reads TGCGCCAGCAGCCAAGATCCGGGACCGGGGTACGAGCAGTACTTC. Amino acids: CASSQDPGPGYEQYF.

V gene TRBV5-1 combines with J gene TRBJ2-1; tentatively, D is TRBD1 (5 bases). This CDR3 region has 13 residues. V was pared by 4 bases and J by 2 bases, with 7 bases between. From germline, CDR1 is SGHRS and CDR2 YFSETQ. The CDR3 DNA reads TGCGCCAGCAGCCAGGGAACCTACAATGAGCAGTTCTTC. Translation gives CASSQGTYNEQFF.